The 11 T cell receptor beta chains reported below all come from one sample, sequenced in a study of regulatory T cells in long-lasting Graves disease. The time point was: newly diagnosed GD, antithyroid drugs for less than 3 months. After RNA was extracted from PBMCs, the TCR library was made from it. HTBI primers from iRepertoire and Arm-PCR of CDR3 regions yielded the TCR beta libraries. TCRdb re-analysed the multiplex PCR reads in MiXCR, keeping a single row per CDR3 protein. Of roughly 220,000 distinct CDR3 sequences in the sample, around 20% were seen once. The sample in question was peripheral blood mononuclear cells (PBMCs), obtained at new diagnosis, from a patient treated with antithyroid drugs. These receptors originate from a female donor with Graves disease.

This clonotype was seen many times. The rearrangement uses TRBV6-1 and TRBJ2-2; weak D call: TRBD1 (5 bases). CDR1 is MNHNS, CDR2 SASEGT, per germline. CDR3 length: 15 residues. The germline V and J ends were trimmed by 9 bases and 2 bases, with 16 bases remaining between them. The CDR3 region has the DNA TGTGCCAGTACCAGGGTTACGGCAAACACCGGGGAGCTGTTTTTT. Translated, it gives CASTRVTANTGELFF.

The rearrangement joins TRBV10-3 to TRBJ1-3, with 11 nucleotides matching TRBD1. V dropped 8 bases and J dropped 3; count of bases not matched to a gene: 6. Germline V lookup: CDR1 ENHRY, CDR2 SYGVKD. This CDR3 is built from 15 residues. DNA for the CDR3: TGTGCCATCGAGGGGACAGGGGGTGGTGGAAACACCATATATTTT. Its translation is CAIEGTGGGGNTIYF.

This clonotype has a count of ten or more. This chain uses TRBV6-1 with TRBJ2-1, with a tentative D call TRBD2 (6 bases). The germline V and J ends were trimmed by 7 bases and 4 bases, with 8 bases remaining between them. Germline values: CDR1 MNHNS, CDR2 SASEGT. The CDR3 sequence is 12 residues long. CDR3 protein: CASMGLYNEQFF. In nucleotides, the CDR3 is TGTGCCAGCATGGGACTTTACAATGAGCAGTTCTTC.

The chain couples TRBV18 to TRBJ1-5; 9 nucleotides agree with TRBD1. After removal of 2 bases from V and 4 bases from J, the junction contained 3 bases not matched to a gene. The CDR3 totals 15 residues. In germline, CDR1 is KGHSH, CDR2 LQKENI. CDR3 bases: TGTGCCAGCTCACCAATGACAGGGGGGAATCAGCCCCAGCATTTT. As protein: CASSPMTGGNQPQHF.

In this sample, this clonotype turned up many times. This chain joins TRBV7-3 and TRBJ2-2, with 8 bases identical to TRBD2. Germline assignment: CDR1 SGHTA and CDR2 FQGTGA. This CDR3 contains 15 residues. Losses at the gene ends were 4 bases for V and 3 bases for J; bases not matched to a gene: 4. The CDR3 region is CASSSTSGYTGELFF. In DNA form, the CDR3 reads TGTGCCAGCAGCTCCACTAGCGGATACACCGGGGAGCTGTTTTTT.

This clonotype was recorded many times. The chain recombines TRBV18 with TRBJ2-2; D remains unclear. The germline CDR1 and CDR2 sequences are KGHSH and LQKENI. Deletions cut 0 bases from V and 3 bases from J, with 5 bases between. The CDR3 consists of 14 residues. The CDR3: CASSPPTYTGELFF. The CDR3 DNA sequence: TGTGCCAGCTCACCACCGACTTACACCGGGGAGCTGTTTTTT. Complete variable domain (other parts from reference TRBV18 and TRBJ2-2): NAGVMQNPRHLVRRRGQEARLRCSPMKGHSHVYWYRQLPEEGLKFMVYLQKENIIDESGMPKERFSAEFPKEGPSILRIQQVVRGDSAAYFCASSPPTYTGELFFGEGSRLTVL.

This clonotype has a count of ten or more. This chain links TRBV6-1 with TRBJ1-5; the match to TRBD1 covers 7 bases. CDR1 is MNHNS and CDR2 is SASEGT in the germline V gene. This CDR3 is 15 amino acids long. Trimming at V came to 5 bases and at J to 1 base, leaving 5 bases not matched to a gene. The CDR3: CASSQGDMSNQPQHF. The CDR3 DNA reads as TGTGCCAGCAGTCAGGGGGACATGAGCAATCAGCCCCAGCATTTT.

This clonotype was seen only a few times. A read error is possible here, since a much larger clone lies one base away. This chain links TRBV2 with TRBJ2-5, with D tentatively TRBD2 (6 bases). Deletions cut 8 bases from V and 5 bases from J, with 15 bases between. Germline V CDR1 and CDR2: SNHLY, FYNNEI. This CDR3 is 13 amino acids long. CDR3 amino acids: CASSPWLAETQYF. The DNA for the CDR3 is TGTGCCAGCTCACCGTGGCTAGCGGAGACCCAGTACTTC. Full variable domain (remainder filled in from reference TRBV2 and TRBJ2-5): EPEVTQTPSHQVTQMGQEVILRCVPISNHLYFYWYRQILGQKVEFLVSFYNNEISEKSEIFDDQFSVERPDGSNFTLKIRSTKLEDSAMYFCASSPWLAETQYFGPGTRLLVL.

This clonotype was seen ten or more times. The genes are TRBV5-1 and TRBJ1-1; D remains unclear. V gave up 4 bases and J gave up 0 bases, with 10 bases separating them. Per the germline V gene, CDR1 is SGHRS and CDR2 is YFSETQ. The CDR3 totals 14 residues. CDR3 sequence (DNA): TGCGCCAGCAGCCTTGATACTATGAACACTGAAGCTTTCTTT. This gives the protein CASSLDTMNTEAFF.

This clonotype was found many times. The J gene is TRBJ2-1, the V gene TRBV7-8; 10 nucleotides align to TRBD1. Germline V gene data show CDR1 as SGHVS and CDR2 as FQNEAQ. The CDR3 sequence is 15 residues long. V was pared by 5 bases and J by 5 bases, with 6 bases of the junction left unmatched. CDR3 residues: CASSLGTGDDNEQFF. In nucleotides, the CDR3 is TGTGCCAGCAGCCTCGGGACAGGGGACGACAATGAGCAGTTCTTC.

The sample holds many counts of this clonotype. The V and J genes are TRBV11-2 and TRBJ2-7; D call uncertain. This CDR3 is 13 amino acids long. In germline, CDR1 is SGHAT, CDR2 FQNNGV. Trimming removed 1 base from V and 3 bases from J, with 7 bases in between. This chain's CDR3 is CASSLGRNYEQYF. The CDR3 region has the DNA TGTGCCAGCAGCTTAGGGCGGAACTACGAGCAGTACTTC.